The 3 T cell receptor beta chains presented below share a single source sample, sequenced in a study of CD8+ T cells in alopecia areata. Treatment given: oral pan-JAK inhibitor, 5-10 mg twice daily. RNA was isolated and reverse transcribed to cDNA, the sequencing template. Assay used: immunoSEQ multiplex PCR; TCRdb lists only in-frame clones, some missing. The table records about 190,000 clones, 60% to 70% of them present only once. The source material was CD4+ T cells sorted from blood, sampled at week 4, from a patient treated with tofacitinib. The receptors originated from a human donor with alopecia areata.

This clone was observed a handful of times. The chain uses TRBV29-1 and TRBJ2-5, with D maybe TRBD2 (5 bases). This CDR3 comprises 13 residues. Trimming took off 4 bases at V and 1 base at J, with 10 bases between the two ends. Germline CDR1 SQVTM, CDR2 ANQGSEA. This CDR3 reads CSVGQRAQETQYF. The CDR3, as DNA: TGCAGCGTTGGCCAGAGGGCCCAAGAGACCCAGTACTTC.

This clone came up a few times. The chain carries TRBV19 and TRBJ2-7; D perhaps matches TRBD2 (5 bases). V was trimmed by 2 bases and J by 0 bases, leaving 11 bases between them. Germline V gene data show CDR1 as LNHDA and CDR2 as SQIVND (reference sequence). The CDR3 is 15 amino acids. DNA for the CDR3: TGTGCCAGTAGTATACGAACGGGATTCTCCTACGAGCAGTACTTC. Its protein product is CASSIRTGFSYEQYF.

Comments on this clone: This sample includes further DNA sequences coding for the same CDR3. J is TRBJ2-2 and V is TRBV30; D call uncertain. The CDR3 has 11 residues. With 5 bases removed from V and 5 bases from J, the gap between germline ends came to 6 bases. Germline CDR1 is GTSNPN and CDR2 is SVGIG (reference sequence). CDR3 loop: CAWGRTGELFF. The CDR3 region has the DNA TGTGCCTGGGGTAGGACCGGGGAGCTGTTTTTT.